These T cell receptor beta chains were read from a single sample in a study of shared clonotypes between healthy human individuals. Clones were sequenced by immunoSEQ multiplex PCR, and TCRdb holds only the in-frame ones, with some missing. The data show around 2,100,000 clones, roughly 94% seen once. Sequencing was carried out using naive CD8+ T cells sorted from blood. These receptors came from a man younger than 35 in good health. Both conserved end residues are part of each CDR3. Fields, in order: D gene, V gene, clone size, J gene, CDR3 protein, CDR3 DNA. D genes are given only for firm matches. Size is stated for part of the rows, as once, few or many counts, or as a class when the clone is expanded.

>TRBD2|TRBV25-1|NA|TRBJ2-3
CASSELGLAEDTQYF
TGTGCCAGCAGTGAATTGGGACTAGCGGAAGATACGCAGTATTTT
>NA|TRBV6-5|NA|TRBJ1-1
CASSYDWGAETEAFF
TGTGCCAGCAGTTATGATTGGGGGGCGGAGACTGAAGCTTTCTTT
>NA|TRBV5-6|once|TRBJ1-4
CASSFLTGGEKLFF
TGTGCCAGCAGCTTTCTGACAGGAGGCGAAAAACTGTTTTTT
>NA|TRBV27|NA|TRBJ2-2
CASGGQQVNTGELFF
TGTGCCAGCGGGGGCCAACAGGTCAACACCGGGGAGCTGTTTTTT
>NA|TRBV19|NA|TRBJ1-1
CASSIAGTEAFF
TGTGCCAGTAGTATCGCAGGGACTGAAGCTTTCTTT
>TRBD1|TRBV28|NA|TRBJ1-2
CASNRGQLNYGYTF
TGTGCCAGCAACAGGGGACAGCTTAACTATGGCTACACCTTC
>NA|TRBV5-4|once|TRBJ1-2
CASSLAGGGYTF
TGTGCCAGCAGCTTGGCCGGGGGGGGCTACACCTTC
>NA|TRBV6-1|NA|TRBJ2-5
CASSPDSGETQYF
TGTGCCAGCAGCCCTGACTCGGGAGAGACCCAGTACTTC
>TRBD1|TRBV6-6|NA|TRBJ1-4
CASRTGTGGGKLFF
TGTGCCAGCAGGACCGGGACAGGGGGCGGAAAACTGTTTTTT
>TRBD1|TRBV5-1|NA|TRBJ2-7
CASSLGQGMGEQYF
TGCGCCAGCAGCTTGGGACAGGGAATGGGCGAGCAGTACTTC
>NA|TRBV5-1|NA|TRBJ1-2
CASSLGQFYGYTF
TGCGCCAGCAGCTTGGGACAGTTCTATGGCTACACCTTC
>NA|TRBV30|NA|TRBJ2-7
CAWKHATAYEQYF
TGTGCCTGGAAACACGCTACAGCCTACGAGCAGTACTTC
>TRBD1|TRBV10-2|once|TRBJ1-2
CASREGPGQGVYGYTF
TGCGCCAGCAGAGAGGGACCGGGACAGGGAGTCTATGGCTACACCTTC
>TRBD1|TRBV28|NA|TRBJ2-1
CASSFLGTGNEQFF
TGTGCCAGCAGTTTCTTAGGGACAGGCAATGAGCAGTTCTTC
>NA|TRBV28|NA|TRBJ2-3
CASNGGARIDTQYF
TGTGCCAGCAATGGGGGGGCTCGGATAGATACGCAGTATTTT
>TRBD1|TRBV5-1|NA|TRBJ1-1
CASSIQTGGPEAFF
TGCGCCAGCAGCATTCAGACAGGGGGCCCTGAAGCTTTCTTT
>NA|TRBV4-1|few|TRBJ2-7
CASSQSIAYEQYF
TGCGCCAGCAGCCAATCAATCGCCTACGAGCAGTACTTC
>NA|TRBV7-9|NA|TRBJ2-3
CASSLPRGRSDTQYF
TGTGCCAGCAGCTTACCCCGGGGGCGGTCAGATACGCAGTATTTT
>NA|TRBV15|NA|TRBJ1-1
CATSSAGMNTEAFF
TGTGCCACCAGCAGTGCCGGAATGAACACTGAAGCTTTCTTT
>NA|TRBV19|NA|TRBJ2-1
CASSIDLEGNEQFF
TGTGCCAGTAGTATAGATCTGGAGGGAAATGAGCAGTTCTTC
>TRBD2|TRBV28|NA|TRBJ2-3
CASSARLAGDTDTQYF
TGTGCCAGCAGTGCGAGACTAGCGGGGGACACAGATACGCAGTATTTT
>NA|TRBV6-5|NA|TRBJ1-2
CASSPEANYGYTF
TGTGCCAGCAGTCCAGAAGCTAACTATGGCTACACCTTC
>TRBD2|TRBV6-5|NA|TRBJ2-2
CASSLAENTGELFF
TGTGCCAGCAGTCTAGCGGAGAACACCGGGGAGCTGTTTTTT
>TRBD1|TRBV6-1|NA|TRBJ2-7
CASSPDRGSSYEQYF
TGTGCCAGCAGCCCTGACAGGGGGAGCTCCTACGAGCAGTACTTC
>NA|TRBV27|NA|TRBJ2-1
CASSPASASYNEQFF
TGTGCCAGCAGCCCTGCTAGCGCCTCCTACAATGAGCAGTTCTTC
>NA|TRBV27|NA|TRBJ2-1
CASRPPGLGVAGSYNEQFF
TGTGCCAGCAGACCGCCGGGACTGGGCGTGGCGGGCTCCTACAATGAGCAGTTCTTC
>NA|TRBV13|NA|TRBJ1-1
CATSLRGGAEAFF
TGTGCCACCAGTTTGCGAGGCGGCGCTGAAGCTTTCTTT
>NA|TRBV4-1|NA|TRBJ1-1
CASSQGQGNTEAFF
TGCGCCAGCAGCCAAGGTCAGGGGAACACTGAAGCTTTCTTT
>NA|TRBV25-1|NA|TRBJ1-2
CASSEYEDYGYTF
TGTGCCAGCAGTGAATATGAGGACTATGGCTACACCTTC
>NA|TRBV30|NA|TRBJ2-7
CAWSETLLHEQYF
TGTGCCTGGAGTGAGACCTTGTTGCACGAGCAGTACTTC
>NA|TRBV2|NA|TRBJ2-1
CASSDFFDEQFF
TGTGCCAGCAGTGATTTTTTCGATGAGCAGTTCTTC
>NA|TRBV4-2|NA|TRBJ2-2
CASGITGELFF
TGTGCCAGTGGAATCACCGGGGAGCTGTTTTTT
>NA|TRBV10-2|NA|TRBJ2-7
CASSEVRNEQYF
TGCGCCAGCAGTGAGGTGAGGAACGAGCAGTACTTC
>TRBD1|TRBV27|NA|TRBJ2-7
CASSLSPGTGYGEQYF
TGTGCCAGCAGTTTATCTCCCGGGACAGGGTATGGGGAGCAGTACTTC
>TRBD1|TRBV10-2|NA|TRBJ1-5
CASSEATGLDQPQHF
TGCGCCAGCAGTGAGGCGACAGGGCTCGATCAGCCCCAGCATTTT
>TRBD2|TRBV27|NA|TRBJ2-2
CASILPTSGGKNTGELFF
TGTGCCAGCATCTTACCCACTAGCGGGGGGAAGAACACCGGGGAGCTGTTTTTT
>NA|TRBV7-9|NA|TRBJ2-7
CASSPSVGPRGPYEQYF
TGTGCCAGCAGCCCGTCCGTGGGGCCCCGAGGGCCCTACGAGCAGTACTTC
>NA|TRBV7-9|NA|TRBJ1-2
CASSSKQGWDGYTF
TGTGCCAGCAGCTCCAAACAGGGATGGGATGGCTACACCTTC
>NA|TRBV10-3|NA|TRBJ2-7
CAISEPPSYEQYF
TGTGCCATCAGTGAGCCCCCGTCCTACGAGCAGTACTTC